Sequencing of this TCR beta chain was carried out in a study of shared clonotypes between healthy human individuals. Looking at the study overall: Every donor yielded three CD4 naive, three CD4 memory, two CD8 naive and one CD8 memory plate.

Assay used: immunoSEQ multiplex PCR; TCRdb lists only in-frame clones, some missing. The sample has a few million clones, around 93% seen once; the top ten hold about 0.41%. This clone appeared once. The antigen is not known. Other nucleotide sequences from this sample produce the same CDR3. General study results and limits: Generally, naive subsets (rather than memory subsets) showed larger estimated richness. Non-shared clonotypes were found to have lower generation probabilities than the clonotypes that were shared by all four of the sorted-subset donors.

The V end was cut by 0 bases, the J end by 5 bases, with 11 bases between. The CDR3 runs to 14 residues. Per germline, CDR1 SGHRS and CDR2 YFSETQ. Donors comprised healthy HIV-negative adults lacking recent acute infections or vaccinations. This TCR came from a man in his late teens or twenties in good health. Some clones in this sample may be carry-over from other donors' samples. Material for sequencing was naive CD4+ T cells from PBMCs. Subset meaning: CD45RA+ positively selected. The V call is TRBV5-1, the J call TRBJ2-5, with D perhaps matching TRBD1 (6 bases). The CDR3 here is CASSLEGVGETQYF. The CDR3 coding sequence is TGCGCCAGCAGCTTGGAGGGGGTCGGGGAGACCCAGTACTTC.